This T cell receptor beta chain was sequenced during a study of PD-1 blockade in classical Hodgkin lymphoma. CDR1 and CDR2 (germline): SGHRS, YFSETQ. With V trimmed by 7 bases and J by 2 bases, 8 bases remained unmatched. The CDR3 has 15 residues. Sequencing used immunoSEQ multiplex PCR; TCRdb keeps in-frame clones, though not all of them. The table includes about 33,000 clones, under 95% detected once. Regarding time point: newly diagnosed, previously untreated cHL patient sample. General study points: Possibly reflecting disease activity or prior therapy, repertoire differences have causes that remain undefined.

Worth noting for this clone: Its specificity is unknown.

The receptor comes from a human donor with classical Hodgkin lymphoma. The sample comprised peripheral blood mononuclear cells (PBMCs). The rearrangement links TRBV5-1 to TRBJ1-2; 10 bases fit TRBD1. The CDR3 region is CASRETTGGNYGYTF. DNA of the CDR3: TGCGCCAGCCGGGAAACGACAGGGGGCAACTATGGCTACACCTTC.